The 18 T cell receptor beta chains given below trace back to one sample, sequenced in a study of T cell clonality in common variable immunodeficiency. Overall study findings and caveats: Common variable immunodeficiency TCR beta sequences reportedly had fewer deletions and N-nucleotide insertions.

For these TCRs, the target antigens are not known. Clones were read by immunoSEQ multiplex PCR, and TCRdb kept only the in-frame ones, dropping some. The profile covers roughly 17,000 clones, none occurring a single time. Sequencing was carried out using peripheral blood mononuclear cells. The receptor source for this set is a human donor with common variable immunodeficiency.

This clone was counted a few times. From the germline J gene comes the end of the CDR3, since the read stops 3 residues before it. The rearrangement uses TRBV6-1 and TRBJ2-1, with D perhaps matching TRBD1 (5 bases). The V end lost 4 bases, the J end lost 4 bases, and 17 bases lay between the germline ends. Germline assignment: CDR1 MNHNS and CDR2 SASEGT. The CDR3 length is 16 residues. The sequenced part of the CDR3 DNA is TGTGCCAGCAGTGTTATGGGGCAGGTGGGATACAATGAG. Amino acid sequence: CASSVMGQVGYNE. The whole CDR3 is CASSVMGQVGYNEQFF.

As to this clone: The read is 3 residues too short to cover the CDR3 end, so that end is filled in from the germline J gene. The chain couples TRBV6-2 or TRBV6-3 to TRBJ2-6, with a tentative D call TRBD1 (7 bases). V was pared by 5 bases and J by 2 bases, with 16 bases between. Germline V lookup: CDR1 MNHEY, CDR2 SVGEGT. CDR3 length: 17 residues. This CDR3 is CASSLTGRSAGANVLTF. CDR3 bases read: TGTGCCAGCAGTCTGACAGGGAGGTCTGCTGGGGCCAACGTC.

In regard to this clone: The read is 3 residues too short to cover the CDR3 end, so that end is filled in from the germline J gene. The chain links TRBV18 to TRBJ1-6, with a tentative D call TRBD1 (5 bases). Trimming cost V 2 bases and J 7 bases, with 18 bases left between them. Germline values: CDR1 KGHSH, CDR2 LQKENI. This CDR3 has 17 residues. CDR3 amino acids: CASSPSGVPPGNSPLHF. CDR3 DNA, as far as it was read: TGTGCCAGCTCACCATCGGGGGTCCCCCCGGGGAATTCACCC. The variable domain in full, with the rest retrieved from reference TRBV18 and TRBJ1-6, is NAGVMQNPRHLVRRRGQEARLRCSPMKGHSHVYWYRQLPEEGLKFMVYLQKENIIDESGMPKERFSAEFPKEGPSILRIQQVVRGDSAAYFCASSPSGVPPGNSPLHFGNGTRLTVT.

To note about this clone: The CDR3 goes on 3 residues after the read ends, and that part is filled in from the germline J gene. The chain has TRBV18 and TRBJ1-6; no clear D. The CDR3 length is 16 residues. Germline V gives CDR1 KGHSH, CDR2 LQKENI. V was shortened by 1 base and J by 8 bases, with 15 bases between the two germline ends. The CDR3 spells CASSPQGRSRDSPLHF. The part of the CDR3 DNA that was read is TGTGCCAGCTCACCACAGGGTCGATCTCGAGATTCACCC.

This clone was observed many times. The read terminates 3 residues before the CDR3 end, so the remaining end is supplied by the germline J gene. The chain links TRBV19 to TRBJ1-5, with D possibly TRBD1 on 6 matching bases. Germline-derived CDR1 and CDR2 are LNHDA and SQIVND (reference sequence). The CDR3 length is 12 residues. Trimming shortened V by 5 bases and J by 9 bases, and 11 bases separated the two germline ends. This CDR3 reads CASSGGGLPQHF. The covered CDR3 bases are TGTGCCAGTAGTGGGGGGGGGCTGCCC.

In this sample, this clone turned up many times. Read sequence stops 3 residues before the CDR3 end, and the germline J gene provides the missing end. V usage is TRBV13 and J usage is TRBJ1-6; 10 bases line up with TRBD1. The CDR3 covers 14 residues. Germline V CDR1 and CDR2: PRHDT, FYEKMQ (reference sequence). V gave up 6 bases and J gave up 7 bases; unmatched junction bases: 3. CDR3 DNA, as far as it was read: TGTGCCAGCAGGGACAGGGGGATAAATTCACCC. Encoded protein: CASRDRGINSP. The full-length CDR3 reads as CASRDRGINSPLHF. Full variable domain (missing parts from reference TRBV13 and TRBJ1-6): AAGVIQSPRHLIKEKRETATLKCYPIPRHDTVYWYQQGPGQDPQFLISFYEKMQSDKGSIPDRFSAQQFSDYHSELNMSSLELGDSALYFCASRDRGINSPLHFGNGTRLTVT.

This clone was detected only a few times. The read halts 3 residues ahead of the CDR3 end, with the missing end drawn from the germline J gene. V gene TRBV18 combines with J gene TRBJ1-2; tentative D call: TRBD1 (6 bases). The CDR3 is 14 residues long. Germline V gives CDR1 KGHSH, CDR2 LQKENI. V was pared by 5 bases and J by 3 bases, with 13 bases between. The CDR3: CASSTRDKDYGYTF. CDR3 DNA (partial): TGTGCCAGCTCAACCCGGGACAAAGACTATGGC. Variable domain in full (rest from reference TRBV18 and TRBJ1-2): NAGVMQNPRHLVRRRGQEARLRCSPMKGHSHVYWYRQLPEEGLKFMVYLQKENIIDESGMPKERFSAEFPKEGPSILRIQQVVRGDSAAYFCASSTRDKDYGYTFGSGTRLTVV.

As to this clone: The CDR3 is cut off 3 residues early in the read; its end comes from the germline J gene. The gene calls are TRBV6-1 and TRBJ1-6; no definite D call. The germline gives CDR1 MNHNS, CDR2 SASEGT. Trimming cost V 4 bases and J 7 bases, with 14 bases left between them. The CDR3 contains 15 residues. The covered CDR3 bases are TGTGCCAGCAGTGGTTGGGGTTCGGGGAATTCACCC. Protein sequence: CASSGWGSGNSP. The whole CDR3 sequence is CASSGWGSGNSPLHF.

The sample holds a few counts of this clone. Sequencing ends 3 residues short of the CDR3 end; the germline J gene provides the rest. The chain recombines TRBV7-9 with TRBJ2-1; D perhaps matches TRBD1 (6 bases). CDR1 is SEHNR and CDR2 is FQNEAQ in the germline V gene (reference sequence). Between the trimmed V and J ends, which lost 5 bases and 5 bases, there was a span of 7 bases. The CDR3 spans 12 residues. The sequenced part of the CDR3 DNA is TGTGCCAGCAGCAGGACAGACAATGAG. It specifies CASSRTDNE. The complete CDR3 protein is CASSRTDNEQFF.

This clone was seen a few times. Read coverage stops 3 residues before the CDR3 terminus; the germline J gene supplies the remainder. The chain carries TRBV7-8 and TRBJ2-1; 9 bases fit TRBD1. Trimming took 5 bases from V and 6 from J; bases not matched to a gene: 11. Germline loops: CDR1 SGHVS, CDR2 FQNEAQ. There are 16 residues in the CDR3. CDR3 in amino acids: CASSQTGGSGVNEQFF. The CDR3 bases that were read are TGTGCCAGCAGCCAGACAGGGGGTTCAGGGGTCAATGAG. The entire variable domain, with the rest obtained from reference TRBV7-8 and TRBJ2-1, is as follows: GAGVSQSPRYKVAKRGQDVALRCDPISGHVSLFWYQQALGQGPEFLTYFQNEAQLDKSGLPSDRFFAERPEGSVSTLKIQRTQQEDSAVYLCASSQTGGSGVNEQFFGPGTRLTVL.

There are many counts of this clone. The read falls 3 residues short of the CDR3 end, and the missing part is taken from the germline J gene. The chain recombines TRBV20-1 with TRBJ1-5, with D maybe TRBD1 (5 bases). The V end lost 5 bases, the J end lost 3 bases, and 14 bases lay between the germline ends. The germline V gene encodes CDR1 DFQATT and CDR2 SNEGSKA (reference sequence). The CDR3 contains 14 residues. The CDR3 is CSARSAGNNQPQHF. The sequenced CDR3 bases are TGCAGTGCTCGATCAGCAGGGAACAATCAGCCC.

Of note for this clone: Coverage ceases 3 residues before the CDR3 finishes, and the germline J gene fills in the end. The rearrangement joins TRBV7-9 to TRBJ2-1; 7 bases align to TRBD2. The CDR3 has 15 residues. V shed 6 bases and J 3 bases; nucleotides not matched to a gene: 8. Germline CDR1 and CDR2: SEHNR and FQNEAQ (reference sequence). The sequenced CDR3 bases are TGTGCCAGCAGGTCGAGCGGGGACGACTACAATGAG. This encodes CASRSSGDDYNE. The CDR3 in its entirety is CASRSSGDDYNEQFF.

Turning to this clone: Sequencing ends 3 residues short of the CDR3 end; the germline J gene provides the rest. This chain links TRBV6-2 or TRBV6-3 with TRBJ1-1; D remains ambiguous. This CDR3 contains 16 residues. V shed 6 bases and J shed 0 bases, with 17 bases lying between them. The germline gives CDR1 MNHEY, CDR2 SVGEGT. This chain's CDR3 is CASRPLPNSLNTEAFF. The covered CDR3 bases are TGTGCCAGCAGACCCTTACCCAACAGCTTGAACACTGAA.

This clone was picked up a small number of times. The CDR3 end falls 3 residues outside the read, so it is completed with the germline J gene. The rearrangement joins TRBV7-6 to TRBJ2-7; a weak D match, TRBD1 (6 bases). V lost 5 bases to trimming and J lost 4 bases, with 15 bases between them. The CDR3 loop spans 14 amino acids. Per the germline V gene, CDR1 is SGHVS and CDR2 is FNYEAQ. The CDR3 region is CASSLRQARYEQYF. Partial CDR3 DNA: TGTGCCAGCAGCCTCCGACAGGCCAGATACGAG.

The CDR3: CASGHRGLSPRNEQFF. The CDR3 bases that were read are TGTGCCAGCGGCCACCGGGGACTATCCCCTCGCAATGAG. The chain combines TRBV6-2 or TRBV6-3 with TRBJ2-1; the match to TRBD2 covers 7 bases. The sequence runs out 3 residues before the end of the CDR3; the remainder is reconstructed from the germline J gene. Trimming removed 8 bases from V and 6 bases from J; junction bases left unmatched: 16. The CDR3 totals 16 residues. Germline V gene lookup returns CDR1 MNHEY and CDR2 SVGEGT.

Only a few counts were recorded for this clone. CDR3 DNA (partial): TGTGCCAGTAGTATACGGGGCGACAGGCGCGGACCACTAGCCAAAAACATT. This encodes CASSIRGDRRGPLAKNI. The whole CDR3 is CASSIRGDRRGPLAKNIQYF. The chain combines TRBV19 with TRBJ2-4; the D gene is possibly TRBD1 (6 bases). Sequencing ends 3 residues short of the CDR3 end; the germline J gene provides the rest. Germline V lookup: CDR1 LNHDA, CDR2 SQIVND (reference sequence). V gave up 2 bases and J gave up 0 bases, with 23 bases separating them. The CDR3 totals 20 residues.

This clone showed up many times. Sequencing ends 3 residues short of the CDR3 end; the germline J gene provides the rest. The rearrangement uses TRBV7-3 and TRBJ2-5; no clear D gene. CDR3 size: 14 residues. CDR1 is SGHTA, CDR2 FQGTGA, per germline. Trimming took 5 bases from V and 2 from J, leaving 12 bases between them. Partial CDR3 DNA: TGTGCCAGCAGCCTGGAAGGCGGACAAGAGACC. This codes for CASSLEGGQET. The whole CDR3 region reads CASSLEGGQETQYF.

Remarks on this clone: Coverage ceases 3 residues before the CDR3 finishes, and the germline J gene fills in the end. The chain employs TRBV7-6 and TRBJ2-2; TRBD1 matches 9 bases. CDR1 is SGHVS, CDR2 FNYEAQ, per germline. The CDR3 covers 16 residues. Losses at the gene ends were 2 bases for V and 6 bases for J; bases not matched to a gene: 7. CDR3 sequence: CASSLTGGNIAGELFF. The CDR3 bases that were read are TGTGCCAGCAGCTTAACAGGGGGCAATATTGCCGGGGAG.